This paragraph reports one T cell receptor (beta chain). What it binds is unknown. The data belong to a study of T cell repertoires in cytomegalovirus infection. About the research overall: HLA-C-restricted CMV epitopes, recently identified, and well-studied HLA-B-restricted ones were used by the study. Public TCR beta signatures provided an indication of both CMV infection and a matching HLA type.

TCRdb re-called the reads through MiXCR, storing one row per CDR3 protein. This sample has over 95,000 distinct CDR3 sequences; 30% occur once, and the top ten carry 41%. The sequenced sample was CD8+ T cells from cultured PBMCs, obtained from culture after CMV antigen stimulation. This clonotype was sampled from a human donor in good health (CMV status not recorded). Some clones in this sample may be carry-over from other donors' samples.

In DNA form, the CDR3 reads TGTGCTAGTGGTTTGGGAAGGGAAGCCTACAATGAGCAGTTCTTC. Translation: CASGLGREAYNEQFF. The chain is built from TRBV12-5 and TRBJ2-1; no firm D call. The CDR3 spans 15 residues. With 1 base removed from V and 2 bases from J, the gap between germline ends came to 9 bases. The germline V gene encodes CDR1 LGHNT and CDR2 FRNRAP.